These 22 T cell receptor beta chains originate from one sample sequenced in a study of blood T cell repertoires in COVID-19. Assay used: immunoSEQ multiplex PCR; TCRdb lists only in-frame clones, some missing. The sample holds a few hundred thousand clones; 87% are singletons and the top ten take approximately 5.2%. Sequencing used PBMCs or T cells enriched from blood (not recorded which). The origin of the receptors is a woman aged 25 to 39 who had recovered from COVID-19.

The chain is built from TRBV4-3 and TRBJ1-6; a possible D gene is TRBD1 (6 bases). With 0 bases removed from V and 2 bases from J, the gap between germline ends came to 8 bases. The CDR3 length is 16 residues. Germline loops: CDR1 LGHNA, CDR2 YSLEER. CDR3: CASSQDGTPYNSPLHF. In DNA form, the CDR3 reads TGCGCCAGCAGCCAAGATGGGACACCCTATAATTCACCCCTCCACTTT.

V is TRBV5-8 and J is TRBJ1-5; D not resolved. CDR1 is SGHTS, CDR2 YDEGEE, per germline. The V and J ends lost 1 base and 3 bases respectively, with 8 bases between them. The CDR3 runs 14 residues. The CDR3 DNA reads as TGTGCCAGCAGCTTGCGAGGTATCAATCAGCCCCAGCATTTT. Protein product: CASSLRGINQPQHF.

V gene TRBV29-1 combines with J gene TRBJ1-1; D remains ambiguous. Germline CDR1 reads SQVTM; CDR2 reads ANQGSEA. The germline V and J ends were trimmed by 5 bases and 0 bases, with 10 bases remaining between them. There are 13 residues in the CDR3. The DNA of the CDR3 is TGCAGCGTTTGGCAGGTCATGAACACTGAAGCTTTCTTT. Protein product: CSVWQVMNTEAFF.

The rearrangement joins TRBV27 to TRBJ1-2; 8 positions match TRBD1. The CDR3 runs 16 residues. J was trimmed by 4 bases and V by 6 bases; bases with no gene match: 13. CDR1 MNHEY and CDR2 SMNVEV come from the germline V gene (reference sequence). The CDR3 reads CASRTRTGYWSYGYTF. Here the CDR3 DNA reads TGTGCCAGCAGGACGAGGACAGGGTATTGGTCCTATGGCTACACCTTC.

The CDR3 here is CATSRVVGGEDTQYF. As DNA, the CDR3 is TGTGCCACCAGCAGAGTCGTGGGGGGAGAAGATACGCAGTATTTT. The genes are TRBV15 and TRBJ2-3; perhaps TRBD2 as D (6 bases). CDR3 length equals 15 residues. The ends were cut back, 1 base at V and 5 bases at J, with 13 bases in the middle. Germline values: CDR1 LNHNV, CDR2 YYDKDF (reference sequence). Using reference TRBV15 and TRBJ2-3 for the parts outside the CDR3, the full variable domain is DAMVIQNPRYQVTQFGKPVTLSCSQTLNHNVMYWYQQKSSQAPKLLFHYYDKDFNNEADTPDNFQSRRPNTSFCFLDIRSPGLGDTAMYLCATSRVVGGEDTQYFGPGTRLTVL.

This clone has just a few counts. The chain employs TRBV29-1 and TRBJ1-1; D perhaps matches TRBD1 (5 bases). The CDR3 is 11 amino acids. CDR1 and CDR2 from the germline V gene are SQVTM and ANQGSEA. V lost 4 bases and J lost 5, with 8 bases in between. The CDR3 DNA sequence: TGCAGCGTTGGGGGGGAAACTGAAGCTTTCTTT. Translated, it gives CSVGGETEAFF.

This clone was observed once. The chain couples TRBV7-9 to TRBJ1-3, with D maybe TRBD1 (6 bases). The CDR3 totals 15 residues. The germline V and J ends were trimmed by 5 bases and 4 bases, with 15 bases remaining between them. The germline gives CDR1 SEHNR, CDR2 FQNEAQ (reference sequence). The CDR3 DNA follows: TGTGCCAGCAGCCCCTACCAGGGACAAGGAAACACCATATATTTT. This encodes CASSPYQGQGNTIYF.

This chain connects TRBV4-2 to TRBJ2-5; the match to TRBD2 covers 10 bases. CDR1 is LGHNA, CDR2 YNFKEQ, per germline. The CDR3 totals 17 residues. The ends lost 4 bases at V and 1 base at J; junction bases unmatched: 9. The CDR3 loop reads CASSPRLAGVSQETQYF. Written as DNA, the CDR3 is TGTGCCAGCAGCCCCCGCCTAGCGGGGGTAAGCCAAGAGACCCAGTACTTC.

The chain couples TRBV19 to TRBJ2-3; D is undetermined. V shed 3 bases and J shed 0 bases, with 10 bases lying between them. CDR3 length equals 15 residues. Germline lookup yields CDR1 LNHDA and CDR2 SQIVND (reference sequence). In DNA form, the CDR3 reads TGTGCCAGTAGTATTTCGCGTGTTAGCACAGATACGCAGTATTTT. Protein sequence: CASSISRVSTDTQYF.

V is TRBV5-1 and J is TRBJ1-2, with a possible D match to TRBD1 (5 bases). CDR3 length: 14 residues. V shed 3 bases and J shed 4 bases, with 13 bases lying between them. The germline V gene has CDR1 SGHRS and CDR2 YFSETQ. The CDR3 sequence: CASSSGSGLYGYTF. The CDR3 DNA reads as TGCGCCAGCAGCTCCGGCTCAGGGCTCTATGGCTACACCTTC.

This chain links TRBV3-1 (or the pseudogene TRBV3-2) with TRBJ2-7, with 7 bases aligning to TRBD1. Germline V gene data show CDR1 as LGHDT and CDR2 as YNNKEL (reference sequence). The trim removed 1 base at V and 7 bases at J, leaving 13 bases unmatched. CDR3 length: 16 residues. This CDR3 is CASSQGAPGQPGEQYF. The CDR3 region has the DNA TGTGCCAGCAGCCAAGGGGCCCCGGGACAGCCTGGGGAGCAGTACTTC.

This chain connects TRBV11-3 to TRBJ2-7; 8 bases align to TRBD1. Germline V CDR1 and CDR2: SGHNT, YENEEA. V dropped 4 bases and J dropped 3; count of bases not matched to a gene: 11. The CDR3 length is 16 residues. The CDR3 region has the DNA TGTGCCAGCAGCTCACCAGTACCCGGACAGGGCTACGAGCAGTACTTC. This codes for CASSSPVPGQGYEQYF.

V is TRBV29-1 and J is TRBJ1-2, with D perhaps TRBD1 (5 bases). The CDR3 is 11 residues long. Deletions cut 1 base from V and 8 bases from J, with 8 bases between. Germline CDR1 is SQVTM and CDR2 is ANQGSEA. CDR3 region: CSVEGGAGYTF. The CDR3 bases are TGCAGCGTTGAAGGTGGGGCCGGCTACACCTTC. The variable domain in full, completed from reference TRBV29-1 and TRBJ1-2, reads SAVISQKPSRDICQRGTSLTIQCQVDSQVTMMFWYRQQPGQSLTLIATANQGSEATYESGFVIDKFPISRPNLTFSTLTVSNMSPEDSSIYLCSVEGGAGYTFGSGTRLTVV.

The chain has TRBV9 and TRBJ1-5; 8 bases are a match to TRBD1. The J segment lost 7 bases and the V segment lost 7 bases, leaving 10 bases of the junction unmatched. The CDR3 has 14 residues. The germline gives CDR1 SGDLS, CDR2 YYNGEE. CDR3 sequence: CASGRTGSGQPQHF. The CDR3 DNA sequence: TGTGCCAGCGGGAGGACAGGGAGTGGCCAGCCCCAGCATTTT.

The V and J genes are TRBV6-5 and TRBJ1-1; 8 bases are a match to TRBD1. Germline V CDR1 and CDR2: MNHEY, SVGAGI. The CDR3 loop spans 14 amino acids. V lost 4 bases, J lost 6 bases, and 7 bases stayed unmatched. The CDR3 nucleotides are TGTGCCAGCAGTTGGATGACAGGGGCAGCTGAAGCTTTCTTT. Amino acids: CASSWMTGAAEAFF.

CDR3 sequence (DNA): TGTGCCAGCAGCGCATGGGGGGGCAGGACAAGGGATGAGCAGTTCTTC. Translated, it gives CASSAWGGRTRDEQFF. This chain uses TRBV7-6 with TRBJ2-1, with D possibly being TRBD2 (7 bases). Germline CDR1 and CDR2: SGHVS and FNYEAQ. The CDR3 covers 16 residues. V lost 5 bases and J 8 bases, leaving 22 bases between the germline ends.

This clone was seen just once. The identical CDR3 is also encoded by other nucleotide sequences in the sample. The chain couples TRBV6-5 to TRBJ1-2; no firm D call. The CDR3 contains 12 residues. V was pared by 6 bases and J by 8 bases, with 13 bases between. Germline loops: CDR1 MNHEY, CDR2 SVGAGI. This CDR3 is CASSRAGGGYTF. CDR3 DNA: TGTGCCAGCAGCCGGGCGGGCGGAGGCTACACCTTC.

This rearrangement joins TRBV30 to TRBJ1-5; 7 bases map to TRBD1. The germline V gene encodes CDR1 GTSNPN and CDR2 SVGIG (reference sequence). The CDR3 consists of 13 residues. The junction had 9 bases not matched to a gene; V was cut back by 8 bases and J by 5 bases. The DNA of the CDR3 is TGTGCCGAGGGGGCGGGTCTCGATCAGCCCCAGCATTTT. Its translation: CAEGAGLDQPQHF.

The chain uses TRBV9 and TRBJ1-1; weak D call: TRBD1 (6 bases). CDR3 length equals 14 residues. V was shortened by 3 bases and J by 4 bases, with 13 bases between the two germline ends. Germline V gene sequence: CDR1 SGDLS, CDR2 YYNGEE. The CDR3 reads CASSEDREGTEAFF. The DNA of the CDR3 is TGTGCCAGCAGCGAGGACAGAGAGGGCACTGAAGCTTTCTTT.

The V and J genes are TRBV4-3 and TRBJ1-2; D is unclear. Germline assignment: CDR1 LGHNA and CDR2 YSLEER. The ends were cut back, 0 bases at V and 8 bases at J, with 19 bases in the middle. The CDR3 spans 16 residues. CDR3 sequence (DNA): TGCGCCAGCAGCCAAGACATTAACAGCGGGTTTCAAGGCTACACCTTC. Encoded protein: CASSQDINSGFQGYTF.

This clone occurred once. For the CDR3, the DNA is TGCGCCAGCAGCTTATCAGGGATGGGTTCACCCCTCCACTTT. Translated: CASSLSGMGSPLHF. The rearrangement uses TRBV5-1 and TRBJ1-6; D is perhaps TRBD1 (5 bases). Germline assignment: CDR1 SGHRS and CDR2 YFSETQ. Trimming removed 2 bases from V and 9 bases from J, with 12 bases in between. This CDR3 comprises 14 residues.

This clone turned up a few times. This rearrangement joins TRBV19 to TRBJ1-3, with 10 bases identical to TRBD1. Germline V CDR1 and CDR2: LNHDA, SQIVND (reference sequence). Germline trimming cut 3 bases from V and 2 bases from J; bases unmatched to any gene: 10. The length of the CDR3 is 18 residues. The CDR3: CASSIWSGQGTAGNTIYF. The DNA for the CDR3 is TGTGCCAGTAGTATTTGGTCGGGACAGGGGACCGCTGGAAACACCATATATTTT.